This paragraph reports one TCR beta chain. The sample is drawn from a study of blood T cells in healthy people across ages. Primed by a sample-barcoded 5' primer and a J-beta primer mix, a second PCR proceeded for 7 to 11 cycles. TCRdb ran MiXCR on the 5' RACE reads and lists one entry per CDR3 protein. The data show 800,000 to 900,000 distinct CDR3 sequences, 62% seen once. Germline assignment: CDR1 MNHEY and CDR2 SVGEGT. V was pared by 6 bases and J by 3 bases, with 18 bases between. This CDR3 has 16 residues. The chain links TRBV6-2 or TRBV6-3 to TRBJ2-4, with D perhaps being TRBD1 or TRBD2 (5 bases each). Sequencing was performed on blood. The sequence was obtained from a man aged 30-40 years in good health. This chain's CDR3 is CASSLIRDGDKNIQYF. The DNA for the CDR3 is TGTGCCAGCAGCCTTATTCGGGACGGTGACAAAAACATTCAGTACTTC.